The sequence of this T cell receptor beta chain was determined in a study of blood T cells in healthy people across ages. Study-wide results and limits: Age brought a roughly linear fall in TCR beta diversity measured per million T cells. Correlation between TCR beta diversity and naive T cell percentage was strong. In long-lived donors, naive CD4+ cell counts and diversity exceeded those of aged donors.

Alongside a J-beta primer mix, a sample-barcoded 5' primer served in a second PCR lasting roughly 7 to 11 cycles. A template-switch adaptor containing 12 random nucleotides labeled each cDNA molecule. TCRdb processed the 5' RACE reads anew with MiXCR; each CDR3 protein has one entry. The repertoire consists of some 900,000 distinct CDR3 sequences, with approximately 49% occurring once and the leading ten covering roughly 12%. In this sample, this clonotype turned up a few times. Its antigen remains unknown. This CDR3 spans 15 amino acids. V was pared by 3 bases and J by 4 bases, with 8 bases of the junction left unmatched. In germline, CDR1 is SGHRS, CDR2 YFSETQ.

The sequence was obtained from a man aged 25-45 years in good health. The specimen was blood. V is TRBV5-1 and J is TRBJ1-1; TRBD1 aligns across 8 bases. The CDR3: CASSSDRVGSTEAFF. The CDR3 nucleotides are TGCGCCAGCAGCTCGGACAGGGTTGGGAGCACTGAAGCTTTCTTT.